This TCR beta chain was sequenced during a study of beta chain features in type 1 diabetes. Study results and limitations: Among patients with Type 1 diabetes, TCRB CDR3s were moderately but significantly shorter in every one of the four CD4+ subsets.

The investigators reverse transcribed all of the isolated RNA, so they sequenced expressed TCRB transcripts. Some clones are missing from TCRdb's copy, which holds only in-frame ones; the method was immunoSEQ multiplex PCR. The table includes roughly 220,000 clones, 16% detected once. This clone was seen more than once but under ten times. What it binds is not known. Stem cell-like memory, regulatory, central memory and naive CD4+ cells were sorted via CD45RO/CCR7/CD25/CD127/CD95/CD27. Sorted populations all exceeded 95% purity. The sequence was obtained from a man under 40 with type 1 diabetes. Sequenced material: naive CD4+ T cells from blood.

The CDR3 coding sequence is TGTGCCAGCAGTCACAGGGAGTCCAATGAGCAGTTCTTC. It is translated as CASSHRESNEQFF. The rearrangement uses TRBV6-5 and TRBJ2-1; D is possibly TRBD1 (6 bases). CDR1 is MNHEY, CDR2 SVGAGI, per germline. The CDR3 loop spans 13 amino acids. With 5 bases removed from V and 6 bases from J, the gap between germline ends came to 11 bases.